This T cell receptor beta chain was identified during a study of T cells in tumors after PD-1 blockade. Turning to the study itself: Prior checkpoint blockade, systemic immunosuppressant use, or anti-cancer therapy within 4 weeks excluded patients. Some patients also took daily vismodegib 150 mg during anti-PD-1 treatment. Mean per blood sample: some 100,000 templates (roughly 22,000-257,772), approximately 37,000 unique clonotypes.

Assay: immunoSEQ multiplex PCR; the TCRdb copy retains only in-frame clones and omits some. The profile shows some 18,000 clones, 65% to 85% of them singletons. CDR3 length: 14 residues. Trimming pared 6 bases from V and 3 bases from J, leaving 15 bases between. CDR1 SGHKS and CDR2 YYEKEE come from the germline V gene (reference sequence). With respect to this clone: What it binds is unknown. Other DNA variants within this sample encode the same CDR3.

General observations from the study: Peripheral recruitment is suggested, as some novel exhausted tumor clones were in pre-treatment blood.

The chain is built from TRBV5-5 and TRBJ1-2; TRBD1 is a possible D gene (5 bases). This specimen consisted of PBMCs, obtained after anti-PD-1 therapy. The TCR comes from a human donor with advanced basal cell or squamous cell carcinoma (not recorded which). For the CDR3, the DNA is TGTGCCAGCACCACGGGGGGTCGGGACTATGGCTACACCTTC. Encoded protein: CASTTGGRDYGYTF.